This T cell receptor (beta chain) was identified in a study of brain T cells in children with intractable seizures. The germline V gene encodes CDR1 MDHEN and CDR2 SYDVKM. This CDR3 contains 16 residues. The V end lost 5 bases, the J end lost 5 bases, and 18 bases lay between the germline ends. Concerning this clone: Its antigen is not known.

General study results and limits: Absence of clones before surgery may stem from lower sequencing depth.

Clones were sequenced by immunoSEQ multiplex PCR, and TCRdb holds only the in-frame ones, with some missing. Among approximately 60,000 clones, around 95% were seen once, and the ten largest hold 0.3% to 0.45%. The sequenced cases were selected for having the highest brain T cell transcript signatures. Before surgery, patients took at least one anti-epileptic drug. The TCR sequence derives from a boy under three years old with focal cortical dysplasia and intractable seizures. The material was peripheral blood, obtained at surgery. The J gene is TRBJ2-2, the V gene TRBV28; TRBD2 might be the D (6 bases). CDR3 amino acids: CASSLDSRGWTGELFF. The CDR3 DNA follows: TGTGCCAGCAGTCTAGACTCACGGGGGTGGACCGGGGAGCTGTTTTTT.